This T cell receptor (beta chain) came from a study of identical twins. This clonotype was observed a few times. The antigen is undetermined. Via MiXCR, TCRdb re-called the 5' RACE reads, giving one row per CDR3 protein. The sample records some 790,000 distinct CDR3 sequences, 15% to 20% being singletons. Overall study results and limits: Twins' excess sharing was less marked for out-of-frame beta sequences. While abundant cord blood beta clonotypes carried fewer insertions, memory repertoires showed no such pattern.

This same sample was also taken into another study, of T cells expressing NK-cell markers.

The sequencing sample was made of PBMCs. This TCR was sampled from a woman younger than 35 in good health.

The CDR3 region has the DNA TGCGCCAGCAGCTTGGGACTAGACCACGCCGGGGAGCTGTTTTTT. It codes for CASSLGLDHAGELFF. This sequence joins TRBV5-1 and TRBJ2-2, with a tentative D call TRBD2 (6 bases). This CDR3 contains 15 residues. V dropped 0 bases and J dropped 6 bases, with 12 bases sitting between them. Germline lookup yields CDR1 SGHRS and CDR2 YFSETQ.